The clone carrying this TCR beta chain was picked up one time. Its antigen is currently unknown. V lost 6 bases, J lost 3 bases, and 15 bases lay in between. Germline V gene lookup returns CDR1 MNHEY and CDR2 SVGAGI. The CDR3 consists of 15 residues. This record belongs to a study of glioma-infiltrating T cells. Study findings and constraints: Gliomas, especially low-grade, showed above-expected tissue-blood divergence; non-neoplastic patients showed below. Tissue and blood shared very few CDR3 sequences.

Using RNA template, CDR3s of TCR alpha and beta were amplified with iRepertoire arm-PCR. One-step reverse transcription and amplification started from approximately 100-400 ng of tissue mRNA or PBMC total RNA. TCRdb re-analysed the multiplex PCR reads in MiXCR, keeping a single row per CDR3 protein. The sample holds under 150,000 distinct CDR3 sequences; approximately 40% are singletons and the top ten take roughly 20%. Sequenced sample: glioma tissue, nonneoplastic brain tissue, or PBMCs (not recorded which). This TCR was sampled from a human donor with low-grade glioma or glioblastoma, undergoing nonglioma brain surgery, or in good health (not recorded which). The rearrangement joins TRBV6-5 to TRBJ2-1; possibly TRBD1 for D (5 bases). The CDR3 loop reads CASRSWGQGYNEQFF. CDR3 sequence (DNA): TGTGCCAGCAGGAGCTGGGGCCAGGGCTACAATGAGCAGTTCTTC.